This section outlines one TCR beta chain sequence together with its context. The target antigen is unknown. The data stem from a study of vaccination and CD4 T cells after COVID-19. As for the study in general: In the convalescent cohort, there were six males and four females, two of them Hispanic. According to the study, participants were given two doses of BNT162b2 or mRNA-1273 vaccine.

Treatment here: roughly 10-day PBMC culture with coronavirus spike peptide pools or control peptides (ViraFEST assay). Study results and limitations: Spike mono-reactivity applied to 304 of 307 vaccine-specific clones detected in convalescent patients. Convalescent patients gained a median approximately 90% of their reactive clones only post-vaccination.

Oncomine TCR Beta short-read sequencing was applied to DNA from cultured CD4+ T cells. TCRdb reanalysed the PCR reads using MiXCR and keeps one entry per CDR3 protein. In the table there are more than 10,000 distinct CDR3 sequences, 35% to 50% of which are singletons. Trimming removed 2 bases from V and 4 bases from J, with 11 bases in between. Germline V CDR1 and CDR2: LNHDA, SQIVND (reference sequence). The CDR3 has 14 amino acids. This clonotype was sampled from a human donor who had recovered from COVID-19. The sample taken for sequencing was CD4+ T cells from blood, cultured in vitro. The V call is TRBV19, the J call TRBJ1-1; D not certain. CDR3 DNA: TGTGCCAGTAGTATATTGGTACTGCCCACTGAAGCTTTCTTT. Translation: CASSILVLPTEAFF.